These T cell receptor beta chains were read from a single sample in a study of T cells after yellow fever vaccination. Via MiXCR, TCRdb re-called the 5' RACE reads, giving one row per CDR3 protein. Here the sample spans roughly 74,000 distinct CDR3 sequences, roughly 6.9% being singletons. Material: CD8+ T cells sorted from PBMCs, obtained less than 6 days after the first yellow fever vaccination. The receptors shown here come from a man aged 18 to 35 who received the YFV17D yellow fever vaccine. CDR3s include the opening cysteine and the closing phenylalanine or tryptophan. A D gene is named only where the DNA matches it firmly. Clone sizes are given selectively: once, few, many, or a class where the clone is expanded.

abundance	j_gene	d_gene	v_gene	CDR3aa	CDR3nt
many	TRBJ2-7	-	TRBV4-3	CASSQAGLPYEQYF	TGCGCCAGCAGCCAAGCAGGTTTACCCTACGAGCAGTACTTC
many	TRBJ1-1	-	TRBV19	CASRRTMNTEAFF	TGTGCCAGTAGGCGGACAATGAACACTGAAGCTTTCTTT
many	TRBJ2-1	TRBD2	TRBV6-4	CASSDSAGGGNNEQFF	TGTGCCAGCAGTGACTCCGCTGGCGGGGGAAACAATGAGCAGTTCTTC
-	TRBJ2-5	TRBD2	TRBV11-1	CASSPPGERGGLIRGTQYF	TGTGCCAGCAGCCCCCCGGGAGAGCGGGGGGGCCTAATAAGAGGGACCCAGTACTTC
many	TRBJ2-5	-	TRBV11-2	CASSLVALGRETQYF	TGTGCCAGCAGCTTAGTTGCCCTAGGACGGGAGACCCAGTACTTC
many	TRBJ1-2	TRBD1	TRBV10-2	CASSDGTASYGYTF	TGCGCCAGCAGTGATGGGACAGCGAGTTATGGCTACACCTTC
-	TRBJ1-2	TRBD1	TRBV12-3/TRBV12-4	CASALGEGGVNGYTF	TGTGCCAGCGCTTTGGGAGAAGGGGGCGTGAATGGCTACACCTTC
few	TRBJ2-1	-	TRBV5-1	CASSPGQPLQYNEQFF	TGCGCCAGCAGCCCTGGACAGCCCCTACAGTACAATGAGCAGTTCTTC
many	TRBJ2-2	-	TRBV6-5	CASGFSAGELFF	TGTGCCAGCGGCTTTAGCGCCGGGGAGCTGTTTTTT
few	TRBJ2-2	-	TRBV4-1	CASSRAQDTGELFF	TGCGCCAGCAGCCGAGCACAGGACACCGGGGAGCTGTTTTTT
few	TRBJ2-7	-	TRBV6-1	CASSAGTGSYEQYF	TGTGCCAGCAGTGCCGGGACGGGCTCCTACGAGCAGTACTTC
many	TRBJ2-3	-	TRBV9	CASSVAHGERTDTQYF	TGTGCCAGCAGCGTAGCTCACGGGGAGCGCACAGATACGCAGTATTTT
few	TRBJ2-5	TRBD2	TRBV5-1	CASSPLGGRQETQYF	TGCGCCAGCAGCCCGCTGGGGGGGAGGCAAGAGACCCAGTACTTC
many	TRBJ1-5	-	TRBV4-1	CASSQDRGFSNQPQHF	TGCGCCAGCAGCCAAGATCGGGGTTTTAGCAATCAGCCCCAGCATTTT
many	TRBJ2-5	-	TRBV11-2	CASSELFGQETQYF	TGTGCCAGCAGCGAACTTTTTGGGCAAGAGACCCAGTACTTC
many	TRBJ1-1	-	TRBV7-9	CASRGQKLEAFF	TGTGCCAGCAGAGGACAGAAGCTTGAAGCTTTCTTT
-	TRBJ2-2	-	TRBV19	CASKDFNTGELFF	TGTGCCAGTAAAGACTTTAACACCGGGGAGCTGTTTTTT
-	TRBJ1-1	TRBD1	TRBV9	CASSTDRGNTEAFF	TGTGCCAGCAGCACCGACAGGGGGAACACTGAAGCTTTCTTT
few	TRBJ2-1	-	TRBV20-1	CSARDRGGVDPNEQFF	TGCAGTGCTAGAGATAGAGGCGGGGTCGACCCGAATGAGCAGTTCTTC
-	TRBJ1-4	-	TRBV9	CASSVGTNEKLFF	TGTGCCAGCAGCGTCGGGACTAATGAAAAACTGTTTTTT
few	TRBJ2-1	-	TRBV6-2/TRBV6-3	CASSYGLGVNEQFF	TGTGCCAGCAGTTACGGGCTCGGGGTCAATGAGCAGTTCTTC
few	TRBJ2-3	-	TRBV28	CASSTRDTDTQYF	TGTGCCAGCAGTACGCGGGACACAGATACGCAGTATTTT
-	TRBJ2-2	TRBD2	TRBV6-2/TRBV6-3	CAGGLARTGELFF	TGTGCCGGGGGACTAGCGCGCACCGGGGAGCTGTTTTTT
-	TRBJ1-3	-	TRBV19	CASRPGGSGNTIYF	TGTGCCAGTAGACCGGGTGGCTCTGGAAACACCATATATTTT
many	TRBJ1-1	TRBD1	TRBV7-9	CCSRDRGLQAFF	TGTTGTAGTCGGGACAGGGGCCTGCAAGCTTTCTTT
-	TRBJ1-1	-	TRBV29-1	CSVVIHVDEAFF	TGCAGCGTTGTTATACATGTTGATGAAGCTTTCTTT
many	TRBJ2-1	-	TRBV4-2	CASSPRLHNEQFF	TGTGCCAGCAGCCCCCGACTGCACAATGAGCAGTTCTTC
few	TRBJ1-3	-	TRBV12-3/TRBV12-4	CASSFGVSGNTIYF	TGTGCCAGCAGTTTCGGGGTCTCTGGAAACACCATATATTTT
many	TRBJ1-1	-	TRBV3-1	CASSQGAGEAFF	TGTGCCAGCAGCCAAGGGGCGGGTGAAGCTTTCTTT
many	TRBJ2-1	-	TRBV25-1	CASGTSGDRYNEQFF	TGTGCCAGCGGGACGTCAGGGGATCGGTACAATGAGCAGTTCTTC
few	TRBJ2-1	-	TRBV4-1	CASSPVSSPGAEQFF	TGCGCCAGCAGCCCAGTGTCGTCCCCGGGGGCTGAGCAGTTCTTC
-	TRBJ2-1	-	TRBV7-9	CASSLGLLSSYNEQFF	TGTGCCAGCAGCTTGGGCCTACTAAGCTCCTACAATGAGCAGTTCTTC
many	TRBJ2-7	-	TRBV10-3	CAISGPTQNYEQYF	TGTGCCATCAGTGGGCCCACACAAAACTACGAGCAGTACTTC
few	TRBJ2-1	TRBD1	TRBV7-6	CASSPGQQPYNEQFF	TGTGCCAGCAGCCCGGGACAGCAGCCCTACAATGAGCAGTTCTTC
-	TRBJ2-3	TRBD1	TRBV29-1	CSDTTGTPDTQYF	TGCAGCGACACGACAGGGACCCCAGATACGCAGTATTTT
many	TRBJ2-3	-	TRBV12-3/TRBV12-4	CASSLSSTDTQYF	TGTGCCAGCAGTTTAAGCAGCACAGATACGCAGTATTTT
many	TRBJ2-7	TRBD1	TRBV4-3	CASSQVDRGDHEQYF	TGCGCCAGCAGCCAAGTGGACAGGGGGGACCACGAGCAGTACTTC
-	TRBJ2-2	-	TRBV11-2	CASSPHGLDGELFF	TGTGCCAGCAGCCCTCACGGGCTTGACGGGGAGCTGTTTTTT
-	TRBJ2-2	-	TRBV6-1	CASGSTANTGELFF	TGTGCCAGCGGCTCCACCGCGAACACCGGGGAGCTGTTTTTT
few	TRBJ2-7	TRBD1	TRBV12-3/TRBV12-4	CASSPGAGGPYEQYF	TGTGCCAGCAGTCCCGGCGCAGGGGGCCCCTACGAGCAGTACTTC
few	TRBJ2-7	-	TRBV11-1	CASTPVLTPAWGSYEQYF	TGTGCCAGCACCCCGGTTCTTACGCCCGCCTGGGGGTCCTACGAGCAGTACTTC
many	TRBJ2-7	-	TRBV5-1	CASSLTETYEQYF	TGCGCCAGCAGCTTGACGGAAACCTACGAGCAGTACTTC
many	TRBJ2-5	TRBD2	TRBV9	CASSVLAGGLETQYF	TGTGCCAGCAGCGTACTAGCGGGGGGGCTAGAGACCCAGTACTTC
few	TRBJ2-3	-	TRBV30	CAWSGLPKGTDTQYF	TGTGCCTGGAGTGGGCTCCCCAAGGGCACAGATACGCAGTATTTT
many	TRBJ2-7	-	TRBV4-1	CASSQGGPETYEQYF	TGCGCCAGCAGCCAAGGGGGCCCGGAAACCTACGAGCAGTACTTC
-	TRBJ1-3	TRBD1	TRBV28	CASRPQGANSGNTIYF	TGTGCCAGCAGGCCACAGGGGGCTAACTCTGGAAACACCATATATTTT